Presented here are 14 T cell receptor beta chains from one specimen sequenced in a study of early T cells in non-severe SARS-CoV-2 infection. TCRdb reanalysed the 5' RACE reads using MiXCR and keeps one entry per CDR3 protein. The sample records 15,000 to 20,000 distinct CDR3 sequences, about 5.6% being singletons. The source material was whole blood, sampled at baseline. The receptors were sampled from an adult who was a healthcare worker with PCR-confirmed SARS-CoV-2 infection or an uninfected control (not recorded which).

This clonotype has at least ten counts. CDR3 sequence: CASSLGRSGMSSGGPLSYEQYF. The CDR3 DNA reads as TGTGCCAGCAGCTTAGGCCGGTCGGGTATGTCTAGCGGGGGCCCTCTATCCTACGAGCAGTACTTC. This chain connects TRBV13 to TRBJ2-7; 10 bases match TRBD2. The CDR3 length is 22 residues. Germline V CDR1 and CDR2: PRHDT, FYEKMQ (reference sequence). V trimming: 0 bases; J trimming: 1 base; junction bases outside the gene matches: 21.

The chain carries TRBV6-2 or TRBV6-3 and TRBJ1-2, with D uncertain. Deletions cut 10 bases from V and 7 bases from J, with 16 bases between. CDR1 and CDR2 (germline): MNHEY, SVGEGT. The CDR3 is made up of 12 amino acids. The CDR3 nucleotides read TGTGCCACCGAAGGTGGGGTTCCTGGCTACACCTTC. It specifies CATEGGVPGYTF.

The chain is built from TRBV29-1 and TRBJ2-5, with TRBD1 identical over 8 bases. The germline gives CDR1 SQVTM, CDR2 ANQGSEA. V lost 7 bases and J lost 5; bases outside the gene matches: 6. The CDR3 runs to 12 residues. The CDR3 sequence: CSGGQVGETQYF. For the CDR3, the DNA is TGCAGCGGGGGACAGGTTGGGGAGACCCAGTACTTC.

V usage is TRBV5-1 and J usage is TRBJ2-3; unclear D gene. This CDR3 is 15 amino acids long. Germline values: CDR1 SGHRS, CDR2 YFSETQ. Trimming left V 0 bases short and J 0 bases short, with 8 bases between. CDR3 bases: TGCGCCAGCAGCTTGGCCTGGGTTAGCACAGATACGCAGTATTTT. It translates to CASSLAWVSTDTQYF.

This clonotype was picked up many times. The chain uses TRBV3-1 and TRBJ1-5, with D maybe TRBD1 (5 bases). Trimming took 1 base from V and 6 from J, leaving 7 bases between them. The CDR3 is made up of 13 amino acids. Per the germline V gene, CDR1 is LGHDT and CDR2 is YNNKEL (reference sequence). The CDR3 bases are TGTGCCAGCAGCCAAGGAGGGGTTCAGCCCCAGCATTTT. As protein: CASSQGGVQPQHF.

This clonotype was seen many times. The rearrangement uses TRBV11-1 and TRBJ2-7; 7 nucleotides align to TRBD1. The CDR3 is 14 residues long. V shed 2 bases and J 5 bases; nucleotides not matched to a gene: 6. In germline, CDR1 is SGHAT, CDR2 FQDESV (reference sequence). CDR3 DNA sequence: TGTGCCAGCAGCTTATTGGAGGACAGGAACGAGCAGTACTTC. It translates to CASSLLEDRNEQYF.

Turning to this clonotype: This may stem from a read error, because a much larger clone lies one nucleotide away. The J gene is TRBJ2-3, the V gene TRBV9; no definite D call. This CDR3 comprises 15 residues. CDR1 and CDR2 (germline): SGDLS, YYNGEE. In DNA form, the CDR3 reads TGTACCAGCAGCGTAGAAGGGATTAGCACAGATACGCAGTATTTT. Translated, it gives CTSSVEGISTDTQYF.

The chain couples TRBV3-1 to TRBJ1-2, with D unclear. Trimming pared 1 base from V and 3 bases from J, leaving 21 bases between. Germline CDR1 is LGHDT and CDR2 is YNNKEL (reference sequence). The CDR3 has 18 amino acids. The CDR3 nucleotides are TGTGCCAGCAGCCAAGCACCAAAAAGCGGGCACCGCGACTATGGCTACACCTTC. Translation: CASSQAPKSGHRDYGYTF.

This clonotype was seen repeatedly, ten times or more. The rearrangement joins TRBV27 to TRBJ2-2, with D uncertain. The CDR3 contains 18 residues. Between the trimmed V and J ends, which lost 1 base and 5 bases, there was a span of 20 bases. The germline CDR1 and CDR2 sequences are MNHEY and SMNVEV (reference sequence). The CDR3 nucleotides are TGTGCCAGCAGTTTATTCGTAATGGGCAGCACTGTGACCGGGGAGCTGTTTTTT. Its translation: CASSLFVMGSTVTGELFF.

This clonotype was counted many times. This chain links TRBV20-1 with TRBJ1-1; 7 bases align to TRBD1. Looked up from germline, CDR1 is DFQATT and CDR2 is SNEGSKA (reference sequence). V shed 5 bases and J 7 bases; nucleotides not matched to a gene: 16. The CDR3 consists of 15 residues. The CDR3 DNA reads TGCAGTGCTCCTAAAGGGGGCCAGAGAAACTATGAAGCTTTCTTT. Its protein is CSAPKGGQRNYEAFF.

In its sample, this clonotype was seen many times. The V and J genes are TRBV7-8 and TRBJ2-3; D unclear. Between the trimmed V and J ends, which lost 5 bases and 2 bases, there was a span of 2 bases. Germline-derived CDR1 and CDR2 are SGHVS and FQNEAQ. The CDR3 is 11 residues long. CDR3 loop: CASSITDTQYF. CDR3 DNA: TGTGCCAGCAGCATCACAGATACGCAGTATTTT.

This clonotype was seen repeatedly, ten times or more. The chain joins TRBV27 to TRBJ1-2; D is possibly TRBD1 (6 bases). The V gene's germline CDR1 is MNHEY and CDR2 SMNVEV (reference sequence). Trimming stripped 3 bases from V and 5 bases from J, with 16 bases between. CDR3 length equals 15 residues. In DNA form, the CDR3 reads TGTGCCAGCAGTTTCAGGGGCCTGAGCCGTTATGGCTACACCTTC. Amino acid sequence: CASSFRGLSRYGYTF.

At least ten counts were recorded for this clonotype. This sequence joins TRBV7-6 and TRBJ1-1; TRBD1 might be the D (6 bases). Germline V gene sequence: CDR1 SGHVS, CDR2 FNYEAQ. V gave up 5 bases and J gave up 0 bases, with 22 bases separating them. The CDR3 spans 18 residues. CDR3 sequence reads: CASSLSLRRGTMNTEAFF. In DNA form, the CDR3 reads TGTGCCAGCAGCCTGTCTTTGCGTAGGGGGACCATGAACACTGAAGCTTTCTTT.

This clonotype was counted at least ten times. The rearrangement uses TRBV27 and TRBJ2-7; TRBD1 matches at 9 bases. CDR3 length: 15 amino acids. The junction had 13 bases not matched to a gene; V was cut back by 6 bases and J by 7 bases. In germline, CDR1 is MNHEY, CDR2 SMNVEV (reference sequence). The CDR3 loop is CASSHSIYRGHEQYF. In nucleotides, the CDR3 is TGTGCCAGCAGCCACTCAATTTACAGGGGGCATGAGCAGTACTTC.